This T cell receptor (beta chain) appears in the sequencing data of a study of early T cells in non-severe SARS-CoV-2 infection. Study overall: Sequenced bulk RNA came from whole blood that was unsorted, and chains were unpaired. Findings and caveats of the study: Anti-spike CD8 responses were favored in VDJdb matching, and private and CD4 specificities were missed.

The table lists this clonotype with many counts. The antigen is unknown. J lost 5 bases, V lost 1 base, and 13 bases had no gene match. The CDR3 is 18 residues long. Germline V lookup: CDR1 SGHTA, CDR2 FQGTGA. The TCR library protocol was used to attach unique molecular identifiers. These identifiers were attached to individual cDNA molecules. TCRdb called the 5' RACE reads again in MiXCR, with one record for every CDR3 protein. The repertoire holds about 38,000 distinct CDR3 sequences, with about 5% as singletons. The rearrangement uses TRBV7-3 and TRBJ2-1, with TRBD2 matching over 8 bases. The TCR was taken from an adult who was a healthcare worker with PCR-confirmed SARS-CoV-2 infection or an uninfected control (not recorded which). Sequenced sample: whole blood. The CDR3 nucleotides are TGTGCCAGCAGCTTAAGAGGGACTAGGAGGCAAGGAAACAATGAGCAGTTCTTC. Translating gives CASSLRGTRRQGNNEQFF.